The 9 T cell receptor beta chains listed next were all sequenced from one sample in a study of CD8 T cells in Susac syndrome (dated by TCRdb to about 2019). The library was generated by the immunoSEQ multiplex PCR assay. RNA was extracted using the RNeasy kit, and roughly 0.5 to 1 ug of the RNA was reverse transcribed with random hexamers. TCRdb itself trimmed the public reads at Q25 with fastp, ran MiXCR and retained productive beta chains. Rows with a matching CDR3 protein are joined into one entry that keeps the most common DNA and genes. This sample comprises 300,000 or so distinct CDR3 sequences, 90% to 95% of them detected only once. The ten biggest clones cover 0.06% to 0.075% of the sample. Sequencing used CD4+ T cells from PBMCs. The receptor set was obtained from a human donor with multiple sclerosis.

The chain has TRBV2 and TRBJ1-5, with a possible D match to TRBD1 (5 bases). Trimming removed 5 bases from V and 7 bases from J, with 21 bases in between. Germline CDR1 and CDR2: SNHLY and FYNNEI. The CDR3 is 16 residues long. CDR3 coding DNA: TGTGCCAGCAGTAAAAATCAGGGTACGGCGGGCCAGCCCCAGCATTTT. Amino acid sequence: CASSKNQGTAGQPQHF.

This clonotype has more than one count but fewer than ten. The chain is built from TRBV30 and TRBJ1-2; D gene uncertain. Germline V gene data show CDR1 as GTSNPN and CDR2 as SVGIG (reference sequence). Trimming removed 3 bases from V and 8 bases from J, with 10 bases in between. The CDR3 length is 11 residues. The CDR3 loop reads CAWRGRAGYTF. The DNA of the CDR3 is TGTGCCTGGAGAGGGAGGGCCGGCTACACCTTC.

This rearrangement joins TRBV4-2 to TRBJ2-3; a weak D match, TRBD2 (5 bases). The length of the CDR3 is 14 residues. The germline V gene encodes CDR1 LGHNA and CDR2 YNFKEQ. V shed 4 bases and J shed 5 bases, with 13 bases lying between them. The CDR3 loop is CASSPRRGQDTQYF. CDR3 DNA sequence: TGTGCCAGCAGCCCCAGGCGAGGGCAAGATACGCAGTATTTT.

This chain connects TRBV11-2 to TRBJ2-2; 8 bases agree with TRBD2. The length of the CDR3 is 16 residues. The trim removed 3 bases at V and 6 bases at J, leaving 9 bases unmatched. Per the germline V gene, CDR1 is SGHAT and CDR2 is FQNNGV. The CDR3 here is CASSFTHGGASGELFF. In DNA, the CDR3 is TGTGCCAGCAGCTTCACACACGGGGGGGCCTCCGGGGAGCTGTTTTTT.

This clonotype was seen only a few times. The gene calls are TRBV12-3 or TRBV12-4 and TRBJ2-4; D might be TRBD1 or TRBD2, each matching 5 bases. The CDR3 is made up of 13 amino acids. Trimming cost V 5 bases and J 14 bases, with 19 bases left between them. CDR3 nucleotide sequence: TGTGCCAGCAGTACGACTTGGGACCAACCGAAGTACTTC. This sequence encodes CASSTTWDQPKYF.

This clonotype was seen just once. The V and J genes are TRBV11-2 and TRBJ1-3, with a tentative D call TRBD1 (5 bases). The V end lost 0 bases, the J end lost 4 bases, and 13 bases lay between the germline ends. The CDR3 is 16 residues long. Looked up from germline, CDR1 is SGHAT and CDR2 is FQNNGV. The CDR3 protein is CASSLERGLSGNTIYF. CDR3 sequence (DNA): TGTGCCAGCAGCTTAGAGAGGGGACTCTCCGGAAACACCATATATTTT.

This rearrangement joins TRBV6-6 to TRBJ1-4, with 7 nucleotides matching TRBD1. V lost 7 bases and J lost 7; bases outside the gene matches: 12. Germline lookup yields CDR1 MNHNY and CDR2 SVGAGI (reference sequence). This CDR3 is 15 amino acids long. The CDR3 DNA reads as TGTGCCAGCACCATACAGGGGCGCAATAGTGAAAAACTGTTTTTT. It yields the protein CASTIQGRNSEKLFF.

DNA for the CDR3: TGTGCCAGCAGCGTAAACGAGGGAAACACCATATATTTT. Translated: CASSVNEGNTIYF. The chain has TRBV9 and TRBJ1-3; D unclear. The CDR3 totals 13 residues. V lost 1 base to trimming and J lost 4 bases, with 6 bases between them. Germline V gene lookup returns CDR1 SGDLS and CDR2 YYNGEE.

The rearrangement uses TRBV5-1 and TRBJ2-1; D ambiguous. The germline V gene encodes CDR1 SGHRS and CDR2 YFSETQ. This CDR3 spans 15 amino acids. Trimming took 0 bases from V and 2 from J, leaving 9 bases between them. CDR3 amino acids: CASSLDPEPYNEQFF. CDR3 DNA sequence: TGCGCCAGCAGCTTGGACCCCGAACCCTACAATGAGCAGTTCTTC.